The clone carrying this T cell receptor beta chain was recorded a few times. This entry is derived from a study of blood T cell repertoires in COVID-19. Whole-study context: Material from acute and convalescent COVID-19 was sourced from the United States, Italy and Spain.

The CDR3 spans 10 residues. Germline assignment: CDR1 MNHEY and CDR2 SVGAGI. Trimming left V 8 bases short and J 9 bases short, with 10 bases between. TCRdb's copy holds only in-frame clones and misses some; the assay was immunoSEQ multiplex PCR. The table includes 77,000 or so clones, roughly 84% detected once. The receptor's source is a man aged 25-45 years with COVID-19, enrolled during active disease. What was sequenced was peripheral blood. The chain carries TRBV6-5 and TRBJ1-1; D gene ambiguous. The CDR3 loop reads CASGREKAFF. CDR3 coding DNA: TGTGCCAGCGGGAGGGAGAAAGCTTTCTTT.